Following are 13 T cell receptor beta chains from one sample sequenced in a study of cytomegalovirus exposure and HLA in healthy donors. The data were produced by immunoSEQ multiplex PCR, yet TCRdb's version contains in-frame clones alone and is incomplete. Of tens of thousands of clones listed, 90% to 96% are singletons. The sequenced material came from PBMCs. The source of these receptors is a woman between 18 and 29 years old in good health and CMV-seronegative.

This chain connects TRBV28 to TRBJ2-3, with 7 nucleotides matching TRBD2. Germline CDR1 MDHEN, CDR2 SYDVKM. CDR3 length equals 15 residues. The V segment lost 3 bases and the J segment 4 bases; nucleotides outside the gene matches: 7. CDR3 region: CASSFRWEGPDTQYF. CDR3 in DNA: TGTGCCAGCAGTTTTCGGTGGGAGGGTCCAGATACGCAGTATTTT.

This clone was seen a single time. This chain's CDR3 is CASRLPDRGYNEQFF. The CDR3 DNA is TGTGCAAGTCGCTTACCCGACAGGGGATACAATGAGCAGTTCTTC. This rearrangement joins TRBV12-2 to TRBJ2-1; TRBD1 was called by the table and not checked on the DNA. TRBV12-2 is reported as a pseudogene. There are 15 residues in the CDR3.

The J gene is TRBJ1-5, the V gene TRBV4-3; TRBD1 aligns across 10 bases. V dropped 3 bases and J dropped 5; count of bases not matched to a gene: 7. CDR1 and CDR2 from the germline V gene are LGHNA and YSLEER. The CDR3 is made up of 16 amino acids. This CDR3 is CASSQQVGTGDQPQHF. The CDR3 bases are TGCGCCAGCAGCCAGCAAGTGGGGACAGGGGATCAGCCCCAGCATTTT.

On this clone itself: The junction does not match germline at one end; this may be a read error. This chain links TRBV6-5 with TRBJ2-5, with 11 bases matching TRBD2. The CDR3 sequence is 16 residues long. CDR1 is MNHEY, CDR2 SVGAGI, per germline. CDR3 in DNA: TGTGCCAGCAGTAACTCACTAGCGGGAGTTCAAGAGACCCAGTACTTC. It yields the protein CASSNSLAGVQETQYF.

CDR3 in DNA: TGTGCCAGCTCACCCCAGGGGAACACTGAAGCTTTCTTT. It translates to CASSPQGNTEAFF. The chain combines TRBV18 with TRBJ1-1, with D perhaps TRBD1 (5 bases). V lost 3 bases, J lost 1 base, and 6 bases lay in between. Germline lookup yields CDR1 KGHSH and CDR2 LQKENI. The CDR3 is 13 amino acids.

The chain links TRBV7-2 to TRBJ2-7, with 8 bases identical to TRBD1. Germline CDR1 reads SGHTA; CDR2 reads FQGNSA. V trimming: 2 bases; J trimming: 3 bases; junction bases outside the gene matches: 9. There are 16 residues in the CDR3. The chain's CDR3 is CASSLIGQGALYEQYF. CDR3 DNA: TGTGCCAGCAGCTTAATTGGGCAGGGGGCTCTCTACGAGCAGTACTTC.

The chain couples TRBV10-1 to TRBJ2-1; D may be TRBD1 (8 bases). Trimming removed 5 bases from V and 9 bases from J, with 11 bases in between. This CDR3 spans 12 amino acids. The germline V gene encodes CDR1 WNHNN and CDR2 SYGVQD (reference sequence). The CDR3 region is CASSNRGGEQFF. CDR3 nucleotides: TGCGCCAGCAGTAACAGGGGGGGTGAGCAGTTCTTC.

The J gene is TRBJ1-4, the V gene TRBV4-3, with a weak D call TRBD1 (5 bases). The V end lost 0 bases, the J end lost 8 bases, and 13 bases lay between the germline ends. The CDR3 loop spans 15 amino acids. Germline V gene lookup returns CDR1 LGHNA and CDR2 YSLEER. CDR3 in DNA: TGCGCCAGCAGCCAAGAGGGTCAGGGTGGGGAAAAACTGTTTTTT. As protein: CASSQEGQGGEKLFF.

The CDR3: CASSYGPGGGETQYF. For the CDR3, the DNA is TGTGCCAGCAGTTACGGGCCAGGGGGAGGCGAGACCCAGTACTTC. The chain is built from TRBV6-6 and TRBJ2-5; TRBD1 is a possible D gene (7 bases). V lost 2 bases and J lost 5, with 15 bases in between. The CDR3 has 15 amino acids. Germline V CDR1 and CDR2: MNHNY, SVGAGI (reference sequence).

This clone was observed a single time. The CDR3 protein is CASSLRRGGLNTGELFF. The DNA for the CDR3 is TGTGCCAGCAGCTTACGGAGGGGGGGGCTTAACACCGGGGAGCTGTTTTTT. The chain carries TRBV11-3 and TRBJ2-2, with TRBD2 as a possible D gene (7 bases). The CDR3 is 17 residues long. V gave up 2 bases and J gave up 2 bases, with 15 bases separating them. The V gene's germline CDR1 is SGHNT and CDR2 YENEEA.

This rearrangement joins TRBV5-5 to TRBJ2-5; 10 bases are a match to TRBD2. V dropped 0 bases and J dropped 5; count of bases not matched to a gene: 4. The CDR3 runs 15 residues. The germline V gene encodes CDR1 SGHKS and CDR2 YYEKEE (reference sequence). The CDR3, as DNA: TGTGCCAGCAGCTTGGCCCCACTAGCGGGGGAGACCCAGTACTTC. Its protein is CASSLAPLAGETQYF.

The chain has TRBV4-2 and TRBJ2-2; D call uncertain. Trimming removed 0 bases from V and 5 bases from J, with 10 bases in between. CDR3 length equals 15 residues. Germline V gives CDR1 LGHNA, CDR2 YNFKEQ. The CDR3 is CASSQDLVSTGELFF. CDR3 in DNA: TGTGCCAGCAGCCAAGATCTAGTGTCTACCGGGGAGCTGTTTTTT.

This clone was detected only once. The gene calls are TRBV28 and TRBJ2-3; unclear D gene. The germline V gene encodes CDR1 MDHEN and CDR2 SYDVKM. The CDR3 runs 11 residues. Trimming removed 6 bases at V and 3 bases at J, with 4 bases between. The CDR3 sequence: CASSVTDTQYF. The CDR3 nucleotides read TGTGCCAGCAGCGTGACAGATACGCAGTATTTT. Variable domain in full (rest from reference TRBV28 and TRBJ2-3): DVKVTQSSRYLVKRTGEKVFLECVQDMDHENMFWYRQDPGLGLRLIYFSYDVKMKEKGDIPEGYSVSREKKERFSLILESASTNQTSMYLCASSVTDTQYFGPGTRLTVL.